The rows below give T cell receptor beta chains drawn from one sample of a study of OX40 agonist ivuxolimab in advanced cancers. The assay was immunoSEQ multiplex PCR, and TCRdb's table has in-frame clones only and misses some. The sample has 75,000 to 95,000 clones, roughly 90% seen once; the top ten hold roughly 2%. Sequencing used CD4+ or CD8+ T cells sorted from blood, obtained in a trial of the OX40 agonist ivuxolimab. These receptors were obtained from an adult with an advanced solid tumor such as melanoma, head and neck, liver or kidney cancer. The CDR3 runs from the conserved cysteine through the conserved F or W. D genes are given only for firm matches. Only part of the rows carry a size: once, few, many, or a class if the clone is expanded.

>TRBD1|19|TRBV4-2|NA|TRBJ1-5
CASSPTVGQGSYSNQPQHF
TGTGCCAGCAGCCCGACGGTGGGACAGGGCTCTTATAGCAATCAGCCCCAGCATTTT
>NA|12|TRBV19|NA|TRBJ2-1
CASSIPYNEQFF
TGTGCCAGTAGTATCCCCTACAATGAGCAGTTCTTC
>NA|11|TRBV25-1|NA|TRBJ1-5
CASTAPLPQHF
TGTGCCAGCACCGCCCCGTTGCCCCAGCATTTT
>TRBD1|14|TRBV9|NA|TRBJ2-7
CASSVGTGFYEQYF
TGTGCCAGCAGCGTCGGGACAGGGTTTTACGAGCAGTACTTC
>NA|14|TRBV19|NA|TRBJ2-2
CASSIDSNTGELFF
TGTGCCAGTAGTATAGACTCGAACACCGGGGAGCTGTTTTTT
>TRBD2|16|TRBV19|NA|TRBJ2-3
CASNHPGLAGSDTQYF
TGTGCCAGTAACCATCCGGGACTAGCGGGATCAGATACGCAGTATTTT
>TRBD1|15|TRBV7-3|NA|TRBJ2-5
CASRDGTGAQETQYF
TGTGCCAGCAGGGACGGGACAGGGGCCCAAGAGACCCAGTACTTC
>TRBD2|15|TRBV11-1|NA|TRBJ2-1
CASRLSLAGPNEQFF
TGTGCCAGCAGGCTGAGTCTAGCGGGCCCCAATGAGCAGTTCTTC
>TRBD1|14|TRBV14|NA|TRBJ1-2
CASSQGTGSNGYTF
TGTGCCAGCAGCCAAGGGACAGGCAGTAATGGCTACACCTTC
>NA|13|TRBV27|NA|TRBJ2-7
CASTRQSFYEQYF
TGTGCCAGCACAAGACAGAGTTTCTACGAGCAGTACTTC
>NA|14|TRBV30|NA|TRBJ2-5
CAWSVSTEKETQYF
TGTGCCTGGAGTGTGTCAACCGAGAAAGAGACCCAGTACTTC
>TRBD1|14|TRBV28|NA|TRBJ2-7
CASSLTGGAYEQYF
TGTGCCAGCAGTCTAACAGGGGGCGCGTACGAGCAGTACTTC
>NA|15|TRBV6-1|NA|TRBJ1-1
CASSYGNQGNTEAFF
TGTGCCAGCAGCTACGGGAATCAGGGGAACACTGAAGCTTTCTTT
>NA|13|TRBV5-1|NA|TRBJ1-2
CASSSGSNYGYTF
TGCGCCAGCAGCTCCGGGTCTAACTATGGCTACACCTTC
>NA|14|TRBV7-9|once|TRBJ2-7
CASSLGGASYEQYF
TGTGCCAGCAGCTTAGGAGGGGCATCCTACGAGCAGTACTTC
>NA|15|TRBV5-1|NA|TRBJ2-7
CASSLELGLAYEQYF
TGCGCCAGCAGCTTGGAATTGGGGCTTGCCTACGAGCAGTACTTC
>TRBD1|13|TRBV16|NA|TRBJ1-1
CASSRGQVTEAFF
TGTGCCAGCAGTCGTGGACAGGTCACTGAAGCTTTCTTT
>TRBD2|15|TRBV9|NA|TRBJ2-1
CASSGSGNTYNEQFF
TGTGCCAGCAGCGGTAGCGGGAATACCTACAATGAGCAGTTCTTC
>TRBD2|17|TRBV4-1|NA|TRBJ2-3
CASSQETASGSRDTQYF
TGCGCCAGCAGCCAAGAGACGGCTAGCGGGAGCCGGGATACGCAGTATTTT
>NA|14|TRBV7-9|NA|TRBJ2-1
CASSFNRKNNEQFF
TGTGCCAGCAGCTTCAACAGAAAAAACAATGAGCAGTTCTTC
>TRBD2|14|TRBV18|NA|TRBJ2-7
CASSPLAGLHEQYF
TGTGCCAGCTCACCTCTAGCGGGACTGCACGAGCAGTACTTC
>NA|13|TRBV7-2|NA|TRBJ2-2
CASSLAGAGELFF
TGTGCCAGCAGCTTAGCCGGGGCCGGGGAGCTGTTTTTT
>NA|15|TRBV19|NA|TRBJ1-1
CASSIAPGVNTEAFF
TGTGCCAGTAGTATAGCCCCAGGGGTGAACACTGAAGCTTTCTTT
>NA|15|TRBV27|NA|TRBJ1-2
CASRPGREGGSGYTF
TGTGCCAGTCGGCCCGGCAGGGAGGGTGGAAGTGGCTACACCTTC
>NA|13|TRBV6-1|NA|TRBJ2-7
CASSEQGFYEQYF
TGTGCCAGCAGTGAACAGGGATTCTACGAGCAGTACTTC
>TRBD2|14|TRBV7-9|NA|TRBJ2-5
CASSLGTSGSRQYF
TGTGCCAGCAGCTTGGGGACTAGCGGTTCCAGGCAGTACTTC
>TRBD2|16|TRBV28|NA|TRBJ2-1
CASSILAGGIFNEQFF
TGTGCCAGCAGCATACTAGCGGGGGGAATCTTCAATGAGCAGTTCTTC
>NA|12|TRBV11-2|NA|TRBJ2-5
CASSRGAETQYF
TGTGCCAGCAGTCGGGGGGCCGAGACCCAGTACTTC
>NA|16|TRBV4-3|NA|TRBJ1-4
CASSQDGGQVNEKLFF
TGCGCCAGCAGCCAAGATGGGGGGCAGGTTAATGAAAAACTGTTTTTT
>TRBD1|16|TRBV5-4|NA|TRBJ2-5
CASSLGGTGSIKTQYF
TGTGCCAGCAGCTTGGGCGGGACAGGGAGTATTAAGACCCAGTACTTC
>TRBD1|13|TRBV19|NA|TRBJ1-2
CASRGQGHYGYTF
TGTGCCAGTAGGGGACAGGGGCACTATGGCTACACCTTC
>TRBD1|13|TRBV7-9|NA|TRBJ2-7
CASSFGTENEQYF
TGTGCCAGCAGCTTCGGGACAGAGAACGAGCAGTACTTC
>NA|11|TRBV30|NA|TRBJ1-4
CAWSRNRELFF
TGTGCCTGGAGTCGTAACAGGGAACTGTTTTTT
>TRBD2|14|TRBV7-2|NA|TRBJ2-7
CASSPSSGRYEQYF
TGTGCCAGCAGCCCCAGTTCCGGGAGGTACGAGCAGTACTTC
>NA|13|TRBV18|NA|TRBJ1-1
CASSPPMNTEAFF
TGTGCCAGCTCACCACCGATGAACACTGAAGCTTTCTTT
>TRBD2|12|TRBV2|NA|TRBJ2-5
CATTAGEETQYF
TGTGCCACCACAGCGGGAGAGGAGACCCAGTACTTC
>NA|14|TRBV10-3|NA|TRBJ2-5
CAISLDRGVETQYF
TGTGCCATCAGTCTAGACAGAGGCGTAGAGACCCAGTACTTC
>TRBD1|13|TRBV29-1|NA|TRBJ2-7
CSASGQGHHEQYF
TGCAGCGCCTCGGGACAGGGTCACCACGAGCAGTACTTC
>NA|13|TRBV2|NA|TRBJ2-4
CASSRGRENIQYF
TGTGCCAGCAGCCGCGGACGGGAAAACATTCAGTACTTC
>TRBD2|18|TRBV10-2|NA|TRBJ2-7
CASRSPRRPAGNSYEQYF
TGCGCCAGCAGATCCCCTCGGAGACCAGCGGGAAATTCCTACGAGCAGTACTTC
>NA|16|TRBV7-9|few|TRBJ2-5
CASSPSLQGGEETQYF
TGTGCCAGCAGCCCCTCTCTACAGGGGGGGGAAGAGACCCAGTACTTC
>TRBD1|15|TRBV5-1|NA|TRBJ2-2
CASSPGTVNTGELFF
TGCGCCAGCAGCCCCGGGACAGTAAACACCGGGGAGCTGTTTTTT
>NA|13|TRBV5-1|once|TRBJ2-5
CASSLGGSETQYF
TGCGCCAGCAGCTTGGGAGGGTCAGAGACCCAGTACTTC
>TRBD1|14|TRBV5-1|NA|TRBJ2-5
CASSVGQGQETQYF
TGCGCCAGCAGCGTTGGACAGGGGCAAGAGACCCAGTACTTC